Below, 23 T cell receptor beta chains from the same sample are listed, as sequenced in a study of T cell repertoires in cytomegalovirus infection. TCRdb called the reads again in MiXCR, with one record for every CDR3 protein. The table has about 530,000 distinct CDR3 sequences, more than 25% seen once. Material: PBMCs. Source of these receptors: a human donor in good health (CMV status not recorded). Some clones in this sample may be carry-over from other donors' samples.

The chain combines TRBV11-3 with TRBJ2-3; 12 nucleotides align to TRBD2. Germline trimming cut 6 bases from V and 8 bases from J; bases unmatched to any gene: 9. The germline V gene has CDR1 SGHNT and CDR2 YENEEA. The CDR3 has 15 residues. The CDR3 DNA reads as TGTGCCAGCAGTTCGACTAGCGGGAGCTCCGGTACGCAGTATTTT. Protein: CASSSTSGSSGTQYF.

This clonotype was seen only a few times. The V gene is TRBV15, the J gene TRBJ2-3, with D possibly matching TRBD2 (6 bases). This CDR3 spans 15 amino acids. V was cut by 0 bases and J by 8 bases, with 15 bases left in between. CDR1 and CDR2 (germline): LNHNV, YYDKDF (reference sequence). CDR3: CATSRDTPRGGTQYF. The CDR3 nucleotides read TGTGCCACCAGCAGAGATACCCCCCGGGGAGGTACGCAGTATTTT. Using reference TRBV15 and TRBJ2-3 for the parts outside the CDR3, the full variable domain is DAMVIQNPRYQVTQFGKPVTLSCSQTLNHNVMYWYQQKSSQAPKLLFHYYDKDFNNEADTPDNFQSRRPNTSFCFLDIRSPGLGDTAMYLCATSRDTPRGGTQYFGPGTRLTVL.

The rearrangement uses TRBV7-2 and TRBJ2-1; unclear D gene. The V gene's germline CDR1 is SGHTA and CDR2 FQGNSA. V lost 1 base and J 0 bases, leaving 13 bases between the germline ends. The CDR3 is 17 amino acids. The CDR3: CASSLGVSLRSYNEQFF. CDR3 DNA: TGTGCCAGCAGCTTAGGGGTTAGCCTGCGCTCCTACAATGAGCAGTTCTTC.

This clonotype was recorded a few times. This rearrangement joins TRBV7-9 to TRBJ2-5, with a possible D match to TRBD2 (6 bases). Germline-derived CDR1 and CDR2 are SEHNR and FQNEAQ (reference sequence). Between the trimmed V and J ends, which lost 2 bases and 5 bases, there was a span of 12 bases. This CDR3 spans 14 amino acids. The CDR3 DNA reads TGTGCCAGCAGCTTATTTGGCGGGACGGAGACCCAGTACTTC. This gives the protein CASSLFGGTETQYF.

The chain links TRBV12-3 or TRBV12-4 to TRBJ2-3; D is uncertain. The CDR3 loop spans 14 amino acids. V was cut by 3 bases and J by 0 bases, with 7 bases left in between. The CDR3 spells CASSFMLSTDTQYF. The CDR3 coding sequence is TGTGCCAGCAGTTTTATGCTAAGCACAGATACGCAGTATTTT.

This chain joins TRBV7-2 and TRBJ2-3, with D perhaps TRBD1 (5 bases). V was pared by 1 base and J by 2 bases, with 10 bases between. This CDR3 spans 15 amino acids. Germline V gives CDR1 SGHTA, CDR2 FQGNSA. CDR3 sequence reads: CASSLGQTVTDTQYF. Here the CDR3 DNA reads TGTGCCAGCAGCTTAGGCCAGACAGTCACAGATACGCAGTATTTT.

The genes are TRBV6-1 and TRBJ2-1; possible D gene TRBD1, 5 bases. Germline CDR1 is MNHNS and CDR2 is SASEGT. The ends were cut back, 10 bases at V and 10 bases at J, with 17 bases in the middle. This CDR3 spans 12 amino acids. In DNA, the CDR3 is TGTGCCACCTTACCAGGGCCCGGGGAGCAGTTCTTC. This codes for CATLPGPGEQFF.

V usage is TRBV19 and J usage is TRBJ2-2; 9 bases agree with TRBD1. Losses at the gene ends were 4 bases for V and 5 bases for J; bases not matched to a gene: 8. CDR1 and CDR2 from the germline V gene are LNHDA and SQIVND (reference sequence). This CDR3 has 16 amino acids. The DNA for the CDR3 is TGTGCCAGTAGTAGACGACAGGGGGAGACGACCGGGGAGCTGTTTTTT. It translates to CASSRRQGETTGELFF.

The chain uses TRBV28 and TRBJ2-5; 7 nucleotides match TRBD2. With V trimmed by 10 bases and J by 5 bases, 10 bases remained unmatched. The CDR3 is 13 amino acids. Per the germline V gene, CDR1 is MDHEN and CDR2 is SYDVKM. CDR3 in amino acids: CATFPREYETQYF. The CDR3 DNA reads TGTGCCACCTTCCCGCGGGAGTACGAGACCCAGTACTTC.

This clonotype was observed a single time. The CDR3 here is CASSLERKNTEAFF. The CDR3 coding sequence is TGCGCCAGCAGCTTGGAGAGAAAGAACACTGAAGCTTTCTTT. The V gene is TRBV5-1, the J gene TRBJ1-1; the D is unclear. The length of the CDR3 is 14 residues. In germline, CDR1 is SGHRS, CDR2 YFSETQ. Trimming stripped 0 bases from V and 1 base from J, with 7 bases between.

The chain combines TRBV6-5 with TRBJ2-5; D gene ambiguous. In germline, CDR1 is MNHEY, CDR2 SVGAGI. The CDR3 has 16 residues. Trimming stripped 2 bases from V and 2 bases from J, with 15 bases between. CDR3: CASSYGVEDPQETQYF. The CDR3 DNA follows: TGTGCCAGCAGTTACGGAGTAGAGGACCCTCAAGAGACCCAGTACTTC.

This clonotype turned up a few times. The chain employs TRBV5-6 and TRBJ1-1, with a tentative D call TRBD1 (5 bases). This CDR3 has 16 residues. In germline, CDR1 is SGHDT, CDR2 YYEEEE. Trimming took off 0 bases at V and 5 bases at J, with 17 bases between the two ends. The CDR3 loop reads CASSLEGPVLETEAFF. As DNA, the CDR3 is TGTGCCAGCAGCTTGGAGGGGCCCGTCTTAGAAACTGAAGCTTTCTTT.

CDR3: CASSRIYQGGGDEQFF. DNA of the CDR3: TGCGCCAGCAGCCGTATTTATCAAGGGGGCGGAGATGAGCAGTTCTTC. This chain uses TRBV4-3 with TRBJ2-1; TRBD1 matches 7 bases. J lost 8 bases, V lost 4 bases, and 14 bases had no gene match. Germline V lookup: CDR1 LGHNA, CDR2 YSLEER. The CDR3 runs 16 residues.

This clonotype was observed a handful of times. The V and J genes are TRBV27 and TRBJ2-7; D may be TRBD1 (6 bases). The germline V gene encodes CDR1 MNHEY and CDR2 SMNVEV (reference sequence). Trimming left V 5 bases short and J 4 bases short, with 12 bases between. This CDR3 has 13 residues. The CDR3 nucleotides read TGTGCCAGCAGTCGCCAGGGGCCTTACGAGCAGTACTTC. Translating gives CASSRQGPYEQYF.

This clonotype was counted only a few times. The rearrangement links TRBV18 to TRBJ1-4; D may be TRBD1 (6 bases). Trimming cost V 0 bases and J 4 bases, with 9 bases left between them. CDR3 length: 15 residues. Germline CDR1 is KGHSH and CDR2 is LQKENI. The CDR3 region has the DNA TGTGCCAGCTCACCACCGGGGGCCATTAATGAAAAACTGTTTTTT. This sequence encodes CASSPPGAINEKLFF. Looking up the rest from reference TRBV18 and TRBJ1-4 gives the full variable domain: NAGVMQNPRHLVRRRGQEARLRCSPMKGHSHVYWYRQLPEEGLKFMVYLQKENIIDESGMPKERFSAEFPKEGPSILRIQQVVRGDSAAYFCASSPPGAINEKLFFGSGTQLSVL.

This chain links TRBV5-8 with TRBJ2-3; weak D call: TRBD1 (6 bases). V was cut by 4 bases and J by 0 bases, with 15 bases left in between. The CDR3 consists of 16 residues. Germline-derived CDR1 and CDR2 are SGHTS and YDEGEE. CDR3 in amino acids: CASSLTGTVSTDTQYF. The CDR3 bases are TGTGCCAGCAGCCTTACAGGGACCGTTAGCACAGATACGCAGTATTTT.

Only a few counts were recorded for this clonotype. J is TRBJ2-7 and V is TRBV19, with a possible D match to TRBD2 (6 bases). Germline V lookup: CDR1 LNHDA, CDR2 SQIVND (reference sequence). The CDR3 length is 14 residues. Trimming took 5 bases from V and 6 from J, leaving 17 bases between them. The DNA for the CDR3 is TGTGCCAGTAGTCCGGCGGGACTGCCCCTCGAGCAGTACGTC. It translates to CASSPAGLPLEQYV.

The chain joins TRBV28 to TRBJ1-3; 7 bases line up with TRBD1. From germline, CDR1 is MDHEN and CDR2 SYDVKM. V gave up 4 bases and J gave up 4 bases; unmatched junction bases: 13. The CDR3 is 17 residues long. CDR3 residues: CASSSYILGTAGNTIYF. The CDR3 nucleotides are TGTGCCAGCAGTTCTTATATTCTCGGGACAGCGGGAAACACCATATATTTT.

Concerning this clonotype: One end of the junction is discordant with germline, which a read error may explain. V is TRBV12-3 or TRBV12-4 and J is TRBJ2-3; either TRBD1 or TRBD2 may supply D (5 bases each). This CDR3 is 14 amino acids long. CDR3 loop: CASRRWGSTDTQCF. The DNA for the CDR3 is TGTGCCAGCCGAAGGTGGGGGAGCACAGATACGCAGTGTTTT.

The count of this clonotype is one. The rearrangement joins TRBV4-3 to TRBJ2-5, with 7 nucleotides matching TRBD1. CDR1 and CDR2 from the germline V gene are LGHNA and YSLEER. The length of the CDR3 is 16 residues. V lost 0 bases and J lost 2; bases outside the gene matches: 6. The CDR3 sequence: CASSQDLGTEQETQYF. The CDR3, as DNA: TGCGCCAGCAGCCAAGATTTAGGGACAGAGCAAGAGACCCAGTACTTC.

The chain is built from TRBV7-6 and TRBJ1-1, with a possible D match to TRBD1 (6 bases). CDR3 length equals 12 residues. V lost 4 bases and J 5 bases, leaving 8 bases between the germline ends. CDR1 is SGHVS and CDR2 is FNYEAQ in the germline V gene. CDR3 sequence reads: CASSSGQTEAFF. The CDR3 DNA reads TGTGCCAGCAGCTCAGGACAGACTGAAGCTTTCTTT.

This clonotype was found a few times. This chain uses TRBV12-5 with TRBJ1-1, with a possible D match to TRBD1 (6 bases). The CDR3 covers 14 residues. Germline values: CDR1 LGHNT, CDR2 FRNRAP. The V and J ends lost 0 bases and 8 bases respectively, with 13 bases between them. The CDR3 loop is CASGLVPGQREAFF. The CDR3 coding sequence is TGTGCTAGTGGTTTGGTTCCCGGACAGAGAGAAGCTTTCTTT.

The CDR3 DNA reads as TGTGCCAGCAGTGACTGTATACTAGCGGGTGGGTACGAGCAGTACTTC. It encodes CASSDCILAGGYEQYF. J is TRBJ2-7 and V is TRBV6-4; 9 bases agree with TRBD2. J was trimmed by 4 bases and V by 1 base; bases with no gene match: 8. The CDR3 contains 16 residues. Germline loops: CDR1 MRHNA, CDR2 SNTAGT.